The clone carrying this T cell receptor (beta chain) was observed a few times. Its antigen is unknown. This record belongs to a study of T cell repertoires in cytomegalovirus infection. Study at large: Signatures in public TCR beta sequences pointed to both CMV infection and matching HLA type. Study-level findings and limits: The ex vivo response was dominated by HLA-C-restricted CMV-specific TCR beta clonotypes.

TCRdb recomputed calls from the reads with MiXCR, one row per CDR3 protein. This table holds about a million distinct CDR3 sequences, roughly 30% found once. The sample consisted of cultured CD8+ T cells from PBMCs, taken from culture after CMV antigen stimulation. This TCR was sampled from a human donor in good health (CMV status not recorded). Some clones in this sample may be carry-over from other donors' samples.

CDR3 protein: CASSILGGGYNEQFF. The CDR3 region has the DNA TGTGCCAGTAGTATATTGGGCGGAGGATACAATGAGCAGTTCTTC. The genes are TRBV19 and TRBJ2-1; a weak D match, TRBD2 (5 bases). CDR1 and CDR2 (germline): LNHDA, SQIVND (reference sequence). V dropped 2 bases and J dropped 4 bases, with 12 bases sitting between them. The CDR3 contains 15 residues.